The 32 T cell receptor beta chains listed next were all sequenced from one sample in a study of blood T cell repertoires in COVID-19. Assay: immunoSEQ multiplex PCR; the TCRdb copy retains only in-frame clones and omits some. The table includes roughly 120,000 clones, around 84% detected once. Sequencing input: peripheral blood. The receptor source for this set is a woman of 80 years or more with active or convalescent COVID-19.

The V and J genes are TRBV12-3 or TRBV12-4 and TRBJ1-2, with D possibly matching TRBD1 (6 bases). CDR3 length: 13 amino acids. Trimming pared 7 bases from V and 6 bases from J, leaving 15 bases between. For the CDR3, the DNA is TGTGCCAGCACCGGGGGGGCGGGGAATGGCTACACCTTC. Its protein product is CASTGGAGNGYTF.

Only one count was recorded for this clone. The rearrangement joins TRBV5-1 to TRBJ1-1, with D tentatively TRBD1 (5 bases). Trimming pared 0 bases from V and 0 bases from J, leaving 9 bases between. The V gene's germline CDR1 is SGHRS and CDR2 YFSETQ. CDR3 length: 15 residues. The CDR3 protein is CASSLDTGLNTEAFF. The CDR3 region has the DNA TGCGCCAGCAGCTTGGATACAGGTTTGAACACTGAAGCTTTCTTT.

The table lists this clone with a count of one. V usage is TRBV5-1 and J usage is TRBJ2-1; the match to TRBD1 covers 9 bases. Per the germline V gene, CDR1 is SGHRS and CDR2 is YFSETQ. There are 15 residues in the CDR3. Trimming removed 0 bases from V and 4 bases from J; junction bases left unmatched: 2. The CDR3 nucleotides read TGCGCCAGCAGCTTGGGGACAGGGGATTACAATGAGCAGTTCTTC. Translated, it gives CASSLGTGDYNEQFF.

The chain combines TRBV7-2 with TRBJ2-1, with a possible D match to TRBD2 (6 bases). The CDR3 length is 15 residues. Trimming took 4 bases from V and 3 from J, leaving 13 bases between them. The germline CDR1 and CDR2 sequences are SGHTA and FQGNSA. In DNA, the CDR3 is TGTGCCAGCAGCTCCGGACGGGAGATCTACAATGAGCAGTTCTTC. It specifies CASSSGREIYNEQFF.

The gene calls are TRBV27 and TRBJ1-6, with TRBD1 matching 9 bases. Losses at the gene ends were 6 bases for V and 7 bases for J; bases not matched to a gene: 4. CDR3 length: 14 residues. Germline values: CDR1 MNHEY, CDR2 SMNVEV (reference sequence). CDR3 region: CASSRDRGNSPLHF. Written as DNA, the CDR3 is TGTGCCAGCAGCCGCGACAGGGGGAATTCACCCCTCCACTTT.

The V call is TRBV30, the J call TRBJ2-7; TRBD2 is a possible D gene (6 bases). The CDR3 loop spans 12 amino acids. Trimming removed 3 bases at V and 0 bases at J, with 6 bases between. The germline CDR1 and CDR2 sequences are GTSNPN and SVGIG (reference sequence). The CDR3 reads CAWSGGSYEQYF. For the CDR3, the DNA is TGTGCCTGGAGCGGGGGCTCCTACGAGCAGTACTTC.

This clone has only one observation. CDR3 in amino acids: CASSLDRGKGSPLHF. The CDR3 coding sequence is TGTGCCAGCAGCTTAGATCGGGGTAAGGGTTCACCCCTCCACTTT. J is TRBJ1-6 and V is TRBV11-3; D is uncertain. This CDR3 has 15 residues. The V end was cut by 0 bases, the J end by 9 bases, with 12 bases between. Germline V CDR1 and CDR2: SGHNT, YENEEA.

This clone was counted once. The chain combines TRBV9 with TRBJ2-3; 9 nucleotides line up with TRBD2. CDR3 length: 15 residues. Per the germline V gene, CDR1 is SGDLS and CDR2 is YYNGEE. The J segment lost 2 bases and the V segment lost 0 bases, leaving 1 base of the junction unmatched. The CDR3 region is CASSVGLADTDTQYF. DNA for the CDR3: TGTGCCAGCAGCGTAGGACTAGCGGACACAGATACGCAGTATTTT. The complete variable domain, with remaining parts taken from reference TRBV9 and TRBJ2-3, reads DSGVTQTPKHLITATGQRVTLRCSPRSGDLSVYWYQQSLDQGLQFLIQYYNGEERAKGNILERFSAQQFPDLHSELNLSSLELGDSALYFCASSVGLADTDTQYFGPGTRLTVL.

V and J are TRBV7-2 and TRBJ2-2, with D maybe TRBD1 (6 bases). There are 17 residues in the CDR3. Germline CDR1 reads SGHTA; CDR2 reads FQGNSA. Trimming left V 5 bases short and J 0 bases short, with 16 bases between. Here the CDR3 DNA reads TGTGCCAGCAGCGCCAGGACAGTTTTCGCGAACACCGGGGAGCTGTTTTTT. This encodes CASSARTVFANTGELFF. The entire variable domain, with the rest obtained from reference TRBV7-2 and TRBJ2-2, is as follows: GAGVSQSPSNKVTEKGKDVELRCDPISGHTALYWYRQSLGQGLEFLIYFQGNSAPDKSGLPSDRFSAERTGGSVSTLTIQRTQQEDSAVYLCASSARTVFANTGELFFGEGSRLTVL.

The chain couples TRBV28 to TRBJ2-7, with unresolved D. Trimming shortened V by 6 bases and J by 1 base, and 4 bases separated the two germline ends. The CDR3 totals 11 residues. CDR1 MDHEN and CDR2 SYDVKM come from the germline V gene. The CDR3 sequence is CASRTSYEQYF. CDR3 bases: TGTGCCAGCAGAACTTCCTACGAGCAGTACTTC.

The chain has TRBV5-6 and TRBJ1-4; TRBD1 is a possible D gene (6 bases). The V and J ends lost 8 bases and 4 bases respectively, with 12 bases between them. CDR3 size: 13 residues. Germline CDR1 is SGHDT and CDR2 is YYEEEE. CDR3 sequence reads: CASAGTHNEKLFF. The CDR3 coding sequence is TGTGCCAGTGCCGGGACACATAATGAAAAACTGTTTTTT.

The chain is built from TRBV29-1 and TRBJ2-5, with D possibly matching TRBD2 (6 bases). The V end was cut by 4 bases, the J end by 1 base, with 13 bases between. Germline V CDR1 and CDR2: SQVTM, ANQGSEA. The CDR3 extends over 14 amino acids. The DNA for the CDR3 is TGCAGCGTTGCCGGGACTCCCACCCAAGAGACCCAGTACTTC. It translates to CSVAGTPTQETQYF.

CDR3 region: CASSPGTGMDTEAFF. CDR3 coding DNA: TGTGCCAGCAGTCCCGGGACAGGGATGGACACTGAAGCTTTCTTT. The chain links TRBV4-2 to TRBJ1-1; 9 bases line up with TRBD1. After removal of 6 bases from V and 3 bases from J, the junction contained 8 bases not matched to a gene. The germline CDR1 and CDR2 sequences are LGHNA and YNFKEQ. The CDR3 consists of 15 residues.

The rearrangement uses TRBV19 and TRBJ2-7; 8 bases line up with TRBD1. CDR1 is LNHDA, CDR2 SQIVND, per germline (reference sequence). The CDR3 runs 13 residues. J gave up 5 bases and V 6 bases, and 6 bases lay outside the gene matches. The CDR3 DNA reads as TGTGCCAGTAGCGGACAGGGTAGCGACGAGCAGTACTTC. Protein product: CASSGQGSDEQYF.

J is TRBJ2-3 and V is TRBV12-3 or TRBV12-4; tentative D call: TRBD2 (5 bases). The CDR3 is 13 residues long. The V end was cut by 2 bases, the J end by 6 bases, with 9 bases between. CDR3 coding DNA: TGTGCCAGCAGTTTATCGGAGGTGGATACGCAGTATTTT. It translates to CASSLSEVDTQYF.

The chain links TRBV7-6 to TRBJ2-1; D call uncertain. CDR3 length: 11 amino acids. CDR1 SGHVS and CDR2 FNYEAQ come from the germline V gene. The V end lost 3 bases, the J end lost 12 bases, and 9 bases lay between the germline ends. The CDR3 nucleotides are TGTGCCAGCAGCTTTTTGTCCGGGCAGTTCTTC. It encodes CASSFLSGQFF.

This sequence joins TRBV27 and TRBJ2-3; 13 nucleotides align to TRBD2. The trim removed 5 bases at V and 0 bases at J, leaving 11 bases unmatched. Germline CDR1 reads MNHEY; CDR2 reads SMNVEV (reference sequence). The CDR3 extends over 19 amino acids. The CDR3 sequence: CASSTDRGLAGSSTDTQYF. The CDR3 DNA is TGTGCCAGCAGTACGGACAGGGGACTAGCGGGGTCTAGCACAGATACGCAGTATTTT.

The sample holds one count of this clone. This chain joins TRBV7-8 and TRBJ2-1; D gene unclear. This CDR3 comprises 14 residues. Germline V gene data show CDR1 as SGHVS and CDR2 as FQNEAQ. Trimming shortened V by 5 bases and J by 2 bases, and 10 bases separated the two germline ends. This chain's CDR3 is CASSLGGPYNEQFF. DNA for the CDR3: TGTGCCAGCAGCCTGGGTGGGCCCTACAATGAGCAGTTCTTC.

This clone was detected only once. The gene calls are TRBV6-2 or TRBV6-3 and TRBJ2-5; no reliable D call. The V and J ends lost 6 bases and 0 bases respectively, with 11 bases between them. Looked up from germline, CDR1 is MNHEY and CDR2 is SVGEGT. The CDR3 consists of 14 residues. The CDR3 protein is CASSRHPHQETQYF. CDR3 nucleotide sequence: TGTGCCAGCAGCCGACACCCCCACCAAGAGACCCAGTACTTC.

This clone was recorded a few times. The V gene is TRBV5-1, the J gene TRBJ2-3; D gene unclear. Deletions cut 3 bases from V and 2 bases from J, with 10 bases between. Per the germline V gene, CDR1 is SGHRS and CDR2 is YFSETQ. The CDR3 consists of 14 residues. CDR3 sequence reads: CASSSTEYTDTQYF. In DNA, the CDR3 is TGCGCCAGCAGCTCCACAGAATACACAGATACGCAGTATTTT.

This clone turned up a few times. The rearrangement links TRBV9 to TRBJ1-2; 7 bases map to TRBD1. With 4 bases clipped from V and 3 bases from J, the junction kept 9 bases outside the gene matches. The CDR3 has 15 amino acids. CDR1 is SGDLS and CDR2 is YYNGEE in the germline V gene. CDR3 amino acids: CASSLRDSDYYGYTF. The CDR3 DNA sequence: TGTGCCAGCAGCCTCAGGGACAGCGACTACTATGGCTACACCTTC.

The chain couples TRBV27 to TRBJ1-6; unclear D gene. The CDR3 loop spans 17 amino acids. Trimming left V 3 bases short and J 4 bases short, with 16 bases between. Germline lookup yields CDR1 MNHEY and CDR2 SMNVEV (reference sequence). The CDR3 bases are TGTGCCAGCAGTTTTAATTCCGCCTCGGGATATAATTCACCCCTCCACTTT. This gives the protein CASSFNSASGYNSPLHF.

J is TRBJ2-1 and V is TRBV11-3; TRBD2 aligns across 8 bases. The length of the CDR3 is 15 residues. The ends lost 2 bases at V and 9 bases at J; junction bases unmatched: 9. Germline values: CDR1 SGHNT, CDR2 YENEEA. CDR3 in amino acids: CASSLTGGPRGEQFF. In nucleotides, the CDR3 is TGTGCCAGCAGCTTAACGGGAGGGCCTAGAGGTGAGCAGTTCTTC.

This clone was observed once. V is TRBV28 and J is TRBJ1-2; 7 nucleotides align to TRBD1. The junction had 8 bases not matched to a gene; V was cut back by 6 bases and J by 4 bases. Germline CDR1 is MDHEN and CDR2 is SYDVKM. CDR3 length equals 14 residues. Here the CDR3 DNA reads TGTGCCAGCAGCCCTACCGGGACAGTCTATGGCTACACCTTC. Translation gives CASSPTGTVYGYTF.

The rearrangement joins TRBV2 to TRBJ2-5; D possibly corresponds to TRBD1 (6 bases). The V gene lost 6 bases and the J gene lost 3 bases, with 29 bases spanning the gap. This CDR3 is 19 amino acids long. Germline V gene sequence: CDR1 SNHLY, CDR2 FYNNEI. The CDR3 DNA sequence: TGTGCCAGCAGGACCTTTGTTTTCCCGTGGGACAAGGGGGAAGAGACCCAGTACTTC. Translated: CASRTFVFPWDKGEETQYF.

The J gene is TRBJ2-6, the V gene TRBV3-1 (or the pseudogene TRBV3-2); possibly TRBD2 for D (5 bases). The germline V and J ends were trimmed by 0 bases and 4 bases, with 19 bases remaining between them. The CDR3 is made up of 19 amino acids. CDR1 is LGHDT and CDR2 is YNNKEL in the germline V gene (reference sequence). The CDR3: CASSQDQVPGDSGANVLTF. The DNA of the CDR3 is TGTGCCAGCAGCCAAGATCAGGTCCCCGGGGATTCCGGGGCCAACGTCCTGACTTTC.

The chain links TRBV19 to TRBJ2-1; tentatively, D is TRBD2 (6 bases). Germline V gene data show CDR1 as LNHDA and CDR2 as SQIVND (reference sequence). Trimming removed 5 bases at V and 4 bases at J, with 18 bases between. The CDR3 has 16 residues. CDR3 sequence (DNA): TGTGCCAGTAGTCCCACTGGAGGGGAGAATTACAATGAGCAGTTCTTC. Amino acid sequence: CASSPTGGENYNEQFF.

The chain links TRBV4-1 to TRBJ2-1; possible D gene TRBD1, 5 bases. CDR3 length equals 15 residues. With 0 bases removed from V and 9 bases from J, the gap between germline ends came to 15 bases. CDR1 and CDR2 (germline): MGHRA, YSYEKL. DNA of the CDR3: TGCGCCAGCAGCCAAGATCATGTGCAGGGTCGTGAGCAGTTCTTC. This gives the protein CASSQDHVQGREQFF.

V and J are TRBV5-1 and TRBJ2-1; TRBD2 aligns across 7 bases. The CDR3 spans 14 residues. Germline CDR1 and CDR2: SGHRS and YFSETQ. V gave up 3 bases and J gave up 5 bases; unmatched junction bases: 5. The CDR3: CASSYGTTHNEQFF. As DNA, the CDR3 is TGCGCCAGCAGCTACGGGACTACCCACAATGAGCAGTTCTTC.

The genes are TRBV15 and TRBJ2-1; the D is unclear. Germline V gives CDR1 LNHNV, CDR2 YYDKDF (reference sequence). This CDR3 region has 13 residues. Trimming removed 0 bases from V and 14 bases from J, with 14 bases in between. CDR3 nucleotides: TGTGCCACCAGCAGAGATGGTTTCGGGTTCAAGTTCTTC. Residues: CATSRDGFGFKFF.

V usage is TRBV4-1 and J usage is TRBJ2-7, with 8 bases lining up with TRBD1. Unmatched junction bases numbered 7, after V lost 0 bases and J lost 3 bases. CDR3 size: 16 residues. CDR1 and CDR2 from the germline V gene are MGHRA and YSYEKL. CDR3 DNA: TGCGCCAGCAGCCAAGAGGTGACAGGGGTCCTCTACGAGCAGTACTTC. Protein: CASSQEVTGVLYEQYF.

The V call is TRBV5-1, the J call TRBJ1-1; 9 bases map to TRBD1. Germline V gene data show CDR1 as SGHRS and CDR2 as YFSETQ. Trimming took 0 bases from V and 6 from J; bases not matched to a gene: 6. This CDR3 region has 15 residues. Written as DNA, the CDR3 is TGCGCCAGCAGCTTGGGCGGGACAGGGCTTTCTGAAGCTTTCTTT. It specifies CASSLGGTGLSEAFF.